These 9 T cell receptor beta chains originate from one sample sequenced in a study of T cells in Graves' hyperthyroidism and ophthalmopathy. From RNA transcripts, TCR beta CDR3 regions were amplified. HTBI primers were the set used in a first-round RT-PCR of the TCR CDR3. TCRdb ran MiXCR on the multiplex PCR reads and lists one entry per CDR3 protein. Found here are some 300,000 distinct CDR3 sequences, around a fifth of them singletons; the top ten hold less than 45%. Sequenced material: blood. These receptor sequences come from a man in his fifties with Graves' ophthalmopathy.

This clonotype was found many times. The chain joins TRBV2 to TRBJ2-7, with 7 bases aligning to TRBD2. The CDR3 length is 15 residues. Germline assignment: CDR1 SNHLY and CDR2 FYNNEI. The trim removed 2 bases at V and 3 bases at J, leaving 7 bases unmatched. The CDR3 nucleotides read TGTGCCAGCAGTGAACGGCGGGAGCCACACTACGAGCAGTACTTC. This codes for CASSERREPHYEQYF.

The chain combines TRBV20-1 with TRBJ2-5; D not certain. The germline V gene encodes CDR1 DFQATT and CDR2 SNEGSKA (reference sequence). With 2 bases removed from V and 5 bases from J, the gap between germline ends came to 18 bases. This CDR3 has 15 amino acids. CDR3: CSARKVSGSWETQYF. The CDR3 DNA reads TGCAGTGCTAGAAAGGTGTCTGGTAGCTGGGAGACCCAGTACTTC.

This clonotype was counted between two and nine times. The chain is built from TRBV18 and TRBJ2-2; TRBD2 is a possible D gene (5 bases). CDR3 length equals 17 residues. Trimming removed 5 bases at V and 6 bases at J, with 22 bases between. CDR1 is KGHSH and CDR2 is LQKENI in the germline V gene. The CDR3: CASSSLDEKTRPGELFF. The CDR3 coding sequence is TGTGCCAGCTCATCCCTTGACGAGAAAACTAGGCCCGGGGAGCTGTTTTTT.

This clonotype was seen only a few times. CDR3 sequence (DNA): TGCAGCGTTTCTAGCAGGAGGGTGGCCTACGAGCAGTACTTC. Protein product: CSVSSRRVAYEQYF. This rearrangement joins TRBV29-1 to TRBJ2-7, with D perhaps TRBD2 (6 bases). The CDR3 loop spans 14 amino acids. V shed 5 bases and J shed 2 bases, with 16 bases lying between them. Germline assignment: CDR1 SQVTM and CDR2 ANQGSEA.

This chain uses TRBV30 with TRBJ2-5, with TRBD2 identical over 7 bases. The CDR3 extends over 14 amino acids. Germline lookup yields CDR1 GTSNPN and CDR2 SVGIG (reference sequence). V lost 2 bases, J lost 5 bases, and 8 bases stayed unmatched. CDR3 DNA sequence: TGTGCCTGGAGTCGGGGCGGGGGAGTTGAGACCCAGTACTTC. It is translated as CAWSRGGGVETQYF.

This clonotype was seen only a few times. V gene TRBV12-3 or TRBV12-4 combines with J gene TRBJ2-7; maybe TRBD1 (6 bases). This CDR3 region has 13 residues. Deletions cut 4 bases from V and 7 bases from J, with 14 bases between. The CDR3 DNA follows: TGTGCCAGCAGTTCCATTTCAGGGGAAGAGCAGTACTTC. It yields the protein CASSSISGEEQYF.

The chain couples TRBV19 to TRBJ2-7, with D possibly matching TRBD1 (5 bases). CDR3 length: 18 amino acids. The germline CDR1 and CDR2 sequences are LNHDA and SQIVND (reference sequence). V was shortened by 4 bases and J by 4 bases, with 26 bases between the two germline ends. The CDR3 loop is CASSTYPRTGRLPYEQYF. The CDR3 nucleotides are TGTGCCAGTAGTACATATCCCCGAACAGGCCGATTGCCGTACGAGCAGTACTTC.

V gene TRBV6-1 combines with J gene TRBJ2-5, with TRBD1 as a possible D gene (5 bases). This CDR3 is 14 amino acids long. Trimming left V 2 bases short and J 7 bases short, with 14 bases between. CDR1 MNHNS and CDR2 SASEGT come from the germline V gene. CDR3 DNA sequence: TGTGCCAGCAGTGAATTAAGGGGCAGAGGGACCCAGTACTTC. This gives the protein CASSELRGRGTQYF.

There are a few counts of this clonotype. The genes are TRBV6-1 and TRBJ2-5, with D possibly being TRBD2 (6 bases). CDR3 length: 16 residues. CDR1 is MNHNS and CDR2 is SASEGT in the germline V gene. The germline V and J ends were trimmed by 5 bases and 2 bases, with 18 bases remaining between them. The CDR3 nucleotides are TGTGCCAGCAGTCCACGGGACTCCGGAGATCAAGAGACCCAGTACTTC. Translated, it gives CASSPRDSGDQETQYF.